The 7 T cell receptor beta chains below were found in one sample sequenced in a study of cytomegalovirus exposure and HLA in healthy donors (dated by TCRdb to 2015 to 2018). The method behind the library was the immunoSEQ multiplex PCR assay. A mixture of 60 forward primers for TCR Vbeta segments and 13 reverse primers for TCR Jbeta segments was used in the multiplex PCR. TCRdb retrieved this table from immuneACCESS and kept in-frame rearrangements only. Not all clones are present; in checked studies, unresolved V genes account for under half, and no reason is known for the remainder. The table for this sample lists 95,000 to 100,000 clones; 75% of them were counted only once. 8.5% to 12% of the sample lies in the top ten. The material sequenced was PBMCs. The receptors were gathered from a man over 45 in good health and CMV-seronegative.

The chain employs TRBV5-1 and TRBJ2-3, with 7 bases that match TRBD1. Germline V gene lookup returns CDR1 SGHRS and CDR2 YFSETQ. Losses at the gene ends were 2 bases for V and 2 bases for J; bases not matched to a gene: 14. The CDR3 runs 18 residues. CDR3 amino acids: CASSFKGAEDSFTDTQYF. The CDR3 coding sequence is TGCGCCAGCAGCTTTAAGGGGGCTGAGGACAGCTTCACAGATACGCAGTATTTT.

The gene calls are TRBV30 and TRBJ2-1, with 8 bases matching TRBD2. The CDR3 length is 13 residues. V shed 5 bases, J shed 9 bases, and the junction held 9 bases outside the gene matches. CDR1 and CDR2 (germline): GTSNPN, SVGIG (reference sequence). This CDR3 is CAWAAGASIEQFF. The DNA of the CDR3 is TGTGCCTGGGCAGCGGGGGCCTCCATTGAGCAGTTCTTC.

The chain links TRBV15 to TRBJ2-2; D not resolved. Germline V gives CDR1 LNHNV, CDR2 YYDKDF (reference sequence). This CDR3 spans 14 amino acids. Trimming took 2 bases from V and 6 from J, leaving 10 bases between them. The CDR3 bases are TGTGCCACCAGCAGACTAGTCGAGGCCGGGGAGCTGTTTTTT. Translating it yields CATSRLVEAGELFF. Based on the CDR3 plus reference TRBV15 and TRBJ2-2, the full variable domain is DAMVIQNPRYQVTQFGKPVTLSCSQTLNHNVMYWYQQKSSQAPKLLFHYYDKDFNNEADTPDNFQSRRPNTSFCFLDIRSPGLGDTAMYLCATSRLVEAGELFFGEGSRLTVL.

The chain links TRBV14 to TRBJ2-1, with 11 bases fitting TRBD2. CDR1 is SGHDN and CDR2 is FVKESK in the germline V gene. J was trimmed by 1 base and V by 8 bases; bases with no gene match: 4. This CDR3 is built from 15 residues. This CDR3 reads CASRLAGGSYNEQFF. The DNA of the CDR3 is TGTGCCAGCCGGCTAGCGGGAGGATCCTACAATGAGCAGTTCTTC. The full variable domain, with the rest looked up from reference TRBV14 and TRBJ2-1, is EAGVTQFPSHSVIEKGQTVTLRCDPISGHDNLYWYRRVMGKEIKFLLHFVKESKQDESGMPNNRFLAERTGGTYSTLKVQPAELEDSGVYFCASRLAGGSYNEQFFGPGTRLTVL.

This CDR3 is CASSLGGFNSNQPQHF. CDR3 nucleotide sequence: TGTGCCAGCAGTTTGGGGGGGTTTAATAGCAATCAGCCCCAGCATTTT. V is TRBV27 and J is TRBJ1-5; possible D gene TRBD1, 5 bases. V was trimmed by 3 bases and J by 0 bases, leaving 12 bases between them. The CDR3 consists of 16 residues. Looked up from germline, CDR1 is MNHEY and CDR2 is SMNVEV (reference sequence).

Turning to this clone: Other DNA variants within this sample encode the same CDR3. V usage is TRBV5-1 and J usage is TRBJ2-6; a weak D match, TRBD1 (5 bases). The length of the CDR3 is 16 residues. V lost 0 bases and J lost 0, with 7 bases in between. CDR1 SGHRS and CDR2 YFSETQ come from the germline V gene. CDR3 protein: CASSLGGSSGANVLTF. Written as DNA, the CDR3 is TGCGCCAGCAGCTTGGGGGGCTCCTCTGGGGCCAACGTCCTGACTTTC.

This chain uses TRBV5-4 with TRBJ1-2; TRBD1 agrees at 7 bases. This CDR3 is 14 amino acids long. Germline V gene data show CDR1 as SGHNT and CDR2 as YYREEE (reference sequence). The J segment lost 4 bases and the V segment lost 4 bases, leaving 7 bases of the junction unmatched. CDR3 in DNA: TGTGCCAGCAGCCGGACAGGAGAGGGCTATGGCTACACCTTC. Encoded protein: CASSRTGEGYGYTF.